This T cell receptor beta chain came from a study of identifying expanded T cells in peripheral blood. Study-wide findings and caveats: Differentially abundant clones: roughly 1.2 between replicates, about 16 at about two weeks, under 25 at four. Across healthy donors, higher total template counts meant significantly greater roughly 2-week count variance.

Details on this clone: No antigen is known for it.

The germline V gene has CDR1 SGHNT and CDR2 YYREEE (reference sequence). This CDR3 has 16 amino acids. J lost 8 bases, V lost 5 bases, and 15 bases had no gene match. This table comes from immunoSEQ multiplex PCR, and its TCRdb copy is limited to in-frame clones, with some not included. The sample yields approximately 100,000 clones, 80% to 90% seen once. Sequences were obtained from blood. The clonotype originates from a person aged 18 to 75 in good health. The genes are TRBV5-4 and TRBJ2-1; 8 positions match TRBD2. Here the CDR3 DNA reads TGTGCCAGCAGTCTACCAACTTACGGGGGGGCGGATGAGCAGTTCTTC. This encodes CASSLPTYGGADEQFF.